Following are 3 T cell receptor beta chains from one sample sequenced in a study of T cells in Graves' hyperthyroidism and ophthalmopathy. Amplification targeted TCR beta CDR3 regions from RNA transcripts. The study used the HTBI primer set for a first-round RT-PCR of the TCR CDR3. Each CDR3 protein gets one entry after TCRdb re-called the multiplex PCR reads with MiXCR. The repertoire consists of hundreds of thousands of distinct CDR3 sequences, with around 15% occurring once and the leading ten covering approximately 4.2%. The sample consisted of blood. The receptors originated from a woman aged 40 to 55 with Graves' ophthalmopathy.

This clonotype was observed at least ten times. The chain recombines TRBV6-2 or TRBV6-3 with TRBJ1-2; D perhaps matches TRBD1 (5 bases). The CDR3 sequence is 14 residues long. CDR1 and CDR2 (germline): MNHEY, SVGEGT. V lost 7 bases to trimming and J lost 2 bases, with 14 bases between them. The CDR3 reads CASNPAGRNYGYTF. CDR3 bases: TGTGCCAGCAACCCCGCGGGACGGAACTATGGCTACACCTTC.

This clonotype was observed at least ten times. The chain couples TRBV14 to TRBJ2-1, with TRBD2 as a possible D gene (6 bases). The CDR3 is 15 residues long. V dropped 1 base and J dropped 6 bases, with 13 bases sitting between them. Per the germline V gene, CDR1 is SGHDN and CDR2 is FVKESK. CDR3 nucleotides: TGTGCCAGCAGCCAAGTTCCTGGCGGGATCAATGAGCAGTTCTTC. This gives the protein CASSQVPGGINEQFF. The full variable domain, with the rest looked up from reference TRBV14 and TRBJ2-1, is EAGVTQFPSHSVIEKGQTVTLRCDPISGHDNLYWYRRVMGKEIKFLLHFVKESKQDESGMPNNRFLAERTGGTYSTLKVQPAELEDSGVYFCASSQVPGGINEQFFGPGTRLTVL.

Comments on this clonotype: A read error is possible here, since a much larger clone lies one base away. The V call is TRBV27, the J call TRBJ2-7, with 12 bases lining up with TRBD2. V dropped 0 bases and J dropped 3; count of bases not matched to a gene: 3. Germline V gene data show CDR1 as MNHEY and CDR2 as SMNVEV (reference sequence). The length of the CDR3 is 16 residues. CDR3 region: CASSLSRTSGVYEQYF. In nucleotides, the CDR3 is TGTGCCAGCAGTTTATCCAGGACTAGCGGGGTCTACGAGCAGTACTTC.